Presented here are 24 T cell receptor beta chains from one specimen sequenced in a study of cytomegalovirus exposure and HLA in healthy donors. 13 Jbeta primers and 60 Vbeta primers were used for the PCR. Method: immunoSEQ multiplex PCR; TCRdb's copy keeps in-frame clones and lacks some. The repertoire includes 75,000 or so clones, around 70% of them detected once, and about 20% sits in the top ten. The sequenced sample consisted of PBMCs. Receptors originate from a woman in her thirties in good health and CMV-seropositive.

This clone was recorded only once. The genes are TRBV6-6 and TRBJ1-5; 10 bases agree with TRBD1. Germline V lookup: CDR1 MNHNY, CDR2 SVGAGI (reference sequence). J was trimmed by 1 base and V by 7 bases; bases with no gene match: 7. This CDR3 region has 16 residues. CDR3: CASKRQGALSNQPQHF. The CDR3 nucleotides read TGTGCCAGCAAGAGACAGGGGGCGCTCAGCAATCAGCCCCAGCATTTT.

In DNA form, the CDR3 reads TGTGCCTGGAGTGCAACAGGGAAGAGTGAGCAGTTCTTC. Protein product: CAWSATGKSEQFF. The chain employs TRBV30 and TRBJ2-1, with D perhaps matching TRBD1 (6 bases). V lost 1 base and J 9 bases, leaving 13 bases between the germline ends. CDR1 is GTSNPN, CDR2 SVGIG, per germline (reference sequence). The CDR3 consists of 13 residues.

V and J are TRBV10-1 and TRBJ1-1; no clear D gene. The CDR3 has 10 amino acids. With 7 bases removed from V and 8 bases from J, the gap between germline ends came to 8 bases. Germline CDR1 is WNHNN and CDR2 is SYGVQD (reference sequence). CDR3: CASKLWEAFF. Here the CDR3 DNA reads TGCGCCAGCAAACTTTGGGAAGCTTTCTTT.

This chain joins TRBV5-1 and TRBJ2-7, with D maybe TRBD2 (5 bases). The CDR3 runs to 13 residues. Per germline, CDR1 SGHRS and CDR2 YFSETQ. V was cut by 3 bases and J by 7 bases, with 14 bases left in between. The CDR3 DNA is TGCGCCAGCAGCTCCTCGGGGTCGCGGGAGCAGTACTTC. Protein product: CASSSSGSREQYF.

This clone was observed a few times. The chain combines TRBV4-2 with TRBJ2-7, with 8 bases that match TRBD1. The CDR3 totals 17 residues. Losses at the gene ends were 2 bases for V and 2 bases for J; bases not matched to a gene: 11. Germline CDR1 reads LGHNA; CDR2 reads YNFKEQ. CDR3: CASSQPRQGTSTYEQYF. CDR3 in DNA: TGTGCCAGCAGCCAACCGAGACAGGGGACTTCGACCTACGAGCAGTACTTC.

The chain is built from TRBV6-5 and TRBJ1-2; possibly TRBD1 for D (5 bases). The CDR3 covers 14 residues. Trimming shortened V by 6 bases and J by 4 bases, and 15 bases separated the two germline ends. In germline, CDR1 is MNHEY, CDR2 SVGAGI. The CDR3 sequence: CASRRQWEGYGYTF. The CDR3 DNA sequence: TGTGCCAGCAGGAGACAGTGGGAAGGCTATGGCTACACCTTC.

This clone has just a few counts. The chain joins TRBV7-9 to TRBJ1-1, with D possibly TRBD1 on 5 matching bases. This CDR3 region has 13 residues. From germline, CDR1 is SEHNR and CDR2 FQNEAQ (reference sequence). The V and J ends lost 3 bases and 3 bases respectively, with 8 bases between them. The CDR3 bases are TGTGCCAGCAGCTTGCCGGGGGACACTGAAGCTTTCTTT. It is translated as CASSLPGDTEAFF. Together with reference TRBV7-9 and TRBJ1-1, the CDR3 gives the full variable domain: DTGVSQNPRHKITKRGQNVTFRCDPISEHNRLYWYRQTLGQGPEFLTYFQNEAQLEKSRLLSDRFSAERPKGSFSTLEIQRTEQGDSAMYLCASSLPGDTEAFFGQGTRLTVV.

V gene TRBV29-1 combines with J gene TRBJ2-1; TRBD1 is a possible D gene (5 bases). The V end was cut by 6 bases, the J end by 5 bases, with 17 bases between. From germline, CDR1 is SQVTM and CDR2 ANQGSEA. The CDR3 length is 14 residues. The CDR3 protein is CSVGFYRRNNEQFF. CDR3 nucleotides: TGCAGCGTGGGGTTCTACAGGCGAAACAATGAGCAGTTCTTC.

This clone was detected a few times. The chain joins TRBV2 to TRBJ1-4; the D is unclear. This CDR3 spans 13 amino acids. Germline CDR1 is SNHLY and CDR2 is FYNNEI. V lost 4 bases and J 4 bases, leaving 7 bases between the germline ends. The CDR3 protein is CASSGPSNEKLFF. CDR3 coding DNA: TGTGCCAGCAGTGGTCCGAGTAATGAAAAACTGTTTTTT. The full variable domain, in which reference TRBV2 and TRBJ1-4 provide the parts outside the CDR3, is EPEVTQTPSHQVTQMGQEVILRCVPISNHLYFYWYRQILGQKVEFLVSFYNNEISEKSEIFDDQFSVERPDGSNFTLKIRSTKLEDSAMYFCASSGPSNEKLFFGSGTQLSVL.

This clone was recorded a few times. The V gene is TRBV29-1, the J gene TRBJ1-1, with a weak D call TRBD1 (6 bases). Trimming pared 4 bases from V and 2 bases from J, leaving 14 bases between. CDR3 length: 14 amino acids. Germline V lookup: CDR1 SQVTM, CDR2 ANQGSEA. CDR3 nucleotides: TGCAGCGTTGTGAGGGGGGGGGTCAACACTGAAGCTTTCTTT. Amino acid sequence: CSVVRGGVNTEAFF. Full variable domain (missing parts from reference TRBV29-1 and TRBJ1-1): SAVISQKPSRDICQRGTSLTIQCQVDSQVTMMFWYRQQPGQSLTLIATANQGSEATYESGFVIDKFPISRPNLTFSTLTVSNMSPEDSSIYLCSVVRGGVNTEAFFGQGTRLTVV.

The chain joins TRBV30 to TRBJ1-3; D is perhaps TRBD1 (6 bases). V was shortened by 5 bases and J by 2 bases, with 13 bases between the two germline ends. Germline V gene lookup returns CDR1 GTSNPN and CDR2 SVGIG (reference sequence). The CDR3 length is 14 residues. CDR3 loop: CAWAERGTGNTIYF. As DNA, the CDR3 is TGTGCCTGGGCAGAAAGGGGGACTGGAAACACCATATATTTT.

As to this clone: Sequence at one end of the junction differs from germline and may be a read error. The rearrangement links TRBV29-1 to TRBJ2-7; the match to TRBD2 covers 8 bases. The length of the CDR3 is 13 residues. The V gene's germline CDR1 is SQVTM and CDR2 ANQGSEA. The CDR3 spells CSAGSGLGYEQCF. CDR3 DNA sequence: TGCAGCGCCGGCTCGGGACTAGGGTACGAGCAGTGCTTC.

V usage is TRBV11-2 and J usage is TRBJ2-7; the match to TRBD1 covers 8 bases. The length of the CDR3 is 16 residues. The J segment lost 6 bases and the V segment lost 1 base, leaving 11 bases of the junction unmatched. Germline lookup yields CDR1 SGHAT and CDR2 FQNNGV. The CDR3 region has the DNA TGTGCCAGCAGCTTAGGACCAGGACAGGGTGGAGGCGAGCAGTACTTC. Its protein product is CASSLGPGQGGGEQYF.

Concerning this clone itself: One junction end does not reproduce the germline sequence, and a read error may be involved. V and J are TRBV5-4 and TRBJ1-2; perhaps TRBD1 as D (5 bases). This CDR3 is built from 14 residues. In germline, CDR1 is SGHNT, CDR2 YYREEE (reference sequence). The CDR3 DNA sequence: TGTGCCAGCAGCGGGCAACGACAGCCTTATGACTACACCTTC. Protein sequence: CASSGQRQPYDYTF.

In this sample, this clone turned up once. The gene calls are TRBV28 and TRBJ2-1; D perhaps matches TRBD2 (6 bases). Germline loops: CDR1 MDHEN, CDR2 SYDVKM. This CDR3 has 12 amino acids. V was pared by 8 bases and J by 12 bases, with 17 bases between. CDR3 in DNA: TGTGCCAGCTCTAGCGTTGGGTATGGGCAGTTCTTC. It is translated as CASSSVGYGQFF. Supplemented by reference TRBV28 and TRBJ2-1, the full variable domain reads DVKVTQSSRYLVKRTGEKVFLECVQDMDHENMFWYRQDPGLGLRLIYFSYDVKMKEKGDIPEGYSVSREKKERFSLILESASTNQTSMYLCASSSVGYGQFFGPGTRLTVL.

The chain carries TRBV27 and TRBJ2-1; 9 bases map to TRBD2. The germline V gene has CDR1 MNHEY and CDR2 SMNVEV (reference sequence). V trimming: 7 bases; J trimming: 12 bases; junction bases outside the gene matches: 7. The CDR3 loop spans 12 amino acids. The CDR3 loop is CASNFSGGRQFF. CDR3 in DNA: TGTGCCAGCAACTTCAGCGGGGGGAGGCAGTTCTTC.

V is TRBV28 and J is TRBJ2-1; D is undetermined. This CDR3 region has 11 residues. With 3 bases removed from V and 8 bases from J, the gap between germline ends came to 5 bases. CDR1 MDHEN and CDR2 SYDVKM come from the germline V gene. CDR3 sequence (DNA): TGTGCCAGCAGTTTTGGAGATGAGCAGTTCTTC. It encodes CASSFGDEQFF. Looking up the rest from reference TRBV28 and TRBJ2-1 gives the full variable domain: DVKVTQSSRYLVKRTGEKVFLECVQDMDHENMFWYRQDPGLGLRLIYFSYDVKMKEKGDIPEGYSVSREKKERFSLILESASTNQTSMYLCASSFGDEQFFGPGTRLTVL.

The gene calls are TRBV5-4 and TRBJ2-7; D remains ambiguous. Trimming removed 1 base at V and 4 bases at J, with 3 bases between. Germline assignment: CDR1 SGHNT and CDR2 YYREEE (reference sequence). This CDR3 has 11 amino acids. CDR3 residues: CASSLQYEQYF. DNA for the CDR3: TGTGCCAGCAGCTTGCAGTACGAGCAGTACTTC.

This sequence joins TRBV28 and TRBJ2-7, with 10 bases lining up with TRBD2. There are 15 residues in the CDR3. Looked up from germline, CDR1 is MDHEN and CDR2 is SYDVKM. The J segment lost 6 bases and the V segment lost 5 bases, leaving 10 bases of the junction unmatched. This CDR3 reads CASSLRLAGVSEQYF. The CDR3, as DNA: TGTGCCAGCAGTCTACGTCTAGCGGGAGTTTCCGAGCAGTACTTC.

The chain combines TRBV11-2 with TRBJ2-7, with 13 bases identical to TRBD2. The germline V gene encodes CDR1 SGHAT and CDR2 FQNNGV. This CDR3 spans 14 amino acids. V was pared by 4 bases and J by 10 bases, with 7 bases of the junction left unmatched. CDR3 sequence: CASSWTSGSLEQYF. The CDR3 DNA follows: TGTGCCAGCAGCTGGACTAGCGGGAGTCTGGAACAGTACTTC.

There are a few counts of this clone. The V and J genes are TRBV6-1 and TRBJ1-1; D call uncertain. From germline, CDR1 is MNHNS and CDR2 SASEGT. V lost 7 bases, J lost 4 bases, and 10 bases lay in between. This CDR3 has 12 amino acids. DNA for the CDR3: TGTGCCAGCAAGAGAGGGAGCACTGAAGCTTTCTTT. This gives the protein CASKRGSTEAFF.

This clone was observed a few times. The chain carries TRBV7-8 and TRBJ2-2, with unresolved D. The CDR3 is 16 amino acids. With 2 bases removed from V and 6 bases from J, the gap between germline ends came to 16 bases. CDR1 and CDR2 from the germline V gene are SGHVS and FQNEAQ. This chain's CDR3 is CASSLSDAWSAGELFF. CDR3 in DNA: TGTGCCAGCAGCTTATCGGATGCCTGGAGCGCCGGGGAGCTGTTTTTT. Complete variable domain (other parts from reference TRBV7-8 and TRBJ2-2): GAGVSQSPRYKVAKRGQDVALRCDPISGHVSLFWYQQALGQGPEFLTYFQNEAQLDKSGLPSDRFFAERPEGSVSTLKIQRTQQEDSAVYLCASSLSDAWSAGELFFGEGSRLTVL.

V is TRBV6-6 and J is TRBJ1-1; D ambiguous. The germline V gene encodes CDR1 MNHNY and CDR2 SVGAGI (reference sequence). This CDR3 is 14 amino acids long. V dropped 2 bases and J dropped 0 bases, with 7 bases sitting between them. Here the CDR3 reads CASSYRSMNTEAFF. The DNA of the CDR3 is TGTGCCAGCAGTTACCGGAGCATGAACACTGAAGCTTTCTTT.

The rearrangement links TRBV7-9 to TRBJ2-3, with 7 bases matching TRBD2. V shed 4 bases, J shed 3 bases, and the junction held 10 bases outside the gene matches. The CDR3 extends over 16 amino acids. The germline CDR1 and CDR2 sequences are SEHNR and FQNEAQ (reference sequence). The CDR3 loop is CASSYLGGRATDTQYF. As DNA, the CDR3 is TGTGCCAGCAGCTACCTTGGCGGGAGAGCGACAGATACGCAGTATTTT.